Sequencing of this TCR beta chain was carried out in a study of T cells in Graves' hyperthyroidism and ophthalmopathy (dated by TCRdb to the late 2010s). At the level of the whole study: Peripheral blood was sampled at the time of initial diagnosis, prior to any treatment. After blood sampling, hyperthyroidism patients were treated with methimazole at a starting dose of 30 mg daily, and ophthalmopathy patients were treated with high-dose intravenous methylprednisolone. The approximately 100 discovery patients were divided at random into training and test sets in a 7:3 ratio. The study also compared thyroid tissue and blood T-cell repertoires from several Graves' hyperthyroidism patients. To identify distinguishing TCR V-J signatures, a discovery cohort of 95 to 100 patients was used, comprising 43 with Graves' ophthalmopathy and 57 with stable Graves' hyperthyroidism. The paper describes TCR Vbeta CDR3 sequencing of 120 to 150 peripheral blood samples, made up of 43 ophthalmopathy patients, more than 70 hyperthyroidism patients and 17 progressor patients. Prospective prediction of ophthalmopathy was tested in an independent validation cohort of 18 to 20 hyperthyroidism patients and some 17 patients who later progressed to ophthalmopathy.

Ophthalmopathy patients had moderately to severely active disease, with a Clinical Activity Score of 3 or more, a NOSPECS grade of 4 or more, and a disease duration of less than 3 months. Any patient with an uncontrolled infection, another autoimmune disease, pregnancy or lactation was excluded. Diagnoses were established on the basis of clinical symptoms, serum thyroxine and TRAb, thyroid ultrasound, and orbital computed tomography. PBMCs were isolated from approximately 10 ml of fresh peripheral blood by Ficoll-Paque density gradient centrifugation. Total RNA was extracted with Trizol reagent, and quality was checked on an Agilent 2100 Bioanalyzer. Comment on this clonotype: The target of this receptor is not known. Base qualities are not at hand, and no much larger clone is one base apart.

TCR beta CDR3 regions were amplified from RNA transcripts. For the first round of RT-PCR on the TCR CDR3, the HTBI primer set was used together with the Qiagen OneStep RT-PCR kit. Libraries were constructed in a second round of multiplex PCR, after which size selection and purification were carried out. The libraries were sequenced on an Illumina HiSeq2000 using paired-end 100 bp reads. The original methods were these. SOAPnuke was used to process the raw data, throwing out any read that contained adapters or uncalled bases, had a mean Phred below 15, or lacked an exact constant-primer or identifier match. High-quality paired reads were merged using COPE v1.2.5, and each unique nucleotide sequence was defined as a clonotype. MiTCR v1.1 was used to align the clonotypes against IMGT TRBV, TRBD and TRBJ reference segments. The analysis was restricted to V-J combinations with a frequency above 0.0001, which together covered 99.2% of the repertoires. The TCS score was defined as the ratio of F50 (clonal expansion) to E x V (chaos), calculated using BLOSUM62-based TCRdist between CDR3 peptides within each V-J. Welch's t-statistics and random forest reduced around 510 V-J features to roughly 13, which were used in a naive Bayes classifier (R e1071). Thyroid-blood repertoire similarity was quantified with the Morisita-Horn index. TCRdb itself trimmed the public reads at Q25 with fastp, ran MiXCR and retained productive beta chains. All rows with the same CDR3 protein become a single entry with the most common DNA and genes. TCRdb assigned the V and J calls; the authors' analysis was not used. This sample gives around 60,000 distinct CDR3 sequences in total; around 48% of them show up just once. Jointly, the top ten make up 9.5% to 15% of the sample.

The V end gives up 5 bases and the J end 6 bases, leaving 1 base in the junction not matched to a gene. For CDR1 and CDR2, the germline V gene (reference sequence) lists DFQATT and SNEGSKA. The CDR3 spans 12 residues, from the cysteine through the phenylalanine. Just CDR3 DNA is preserved here, 36 bases in frame from base 1. The paper as a whole reports these results and caveats: No statistical method was used to set the sample size in advance, and investigators knew the group allocation. In validation, the model predicted progression to ophthalmopathy with just under 71% sensitivity and 72% to 85% specificity, a median of roughly seven months before onset. A model built on a 13 V-J signature distinguished ophthalmopathy from stable hyperthyroidism, reaching over 85% sensitivity and around 81% specificity in cross-validation and 80%/75% in testing. Most expanded thyroid clonotypes (frequency above 0.001) were also detected in blood, a finding suggesting that blood repertoires may reflect thyroid immune responses.

This TCR was sampled from a woman aged 30 to 39 with Graves' ophthalmopathy. The sample was blood. In this chain, TRBV20-1 is recombined with TRBJ1-5; 10 middle bases align to TRBD1. CDR3 sequence: CSAGTGVQPQHF. In nucleotides, the sequence is TGCAGTGCTGGGACAGGGGTTCAGCCCCAGCATTTT.